This paragraph covers one T cell receptor (beta chain) sequence. The antigen is undetermined. The donors were in the approximately 130-subject validation cohort, distinct from the approximately 700-subject first cohort. Clones were read by immunoSEQ multiplex PCR, and TCRdb kept only the in-frame ones, dropping some. The sample holds about 200,000 clones, roughly 88% seen once. With 4 bases clipped from V and 3 bases from J, the junction kept 9 bases outside the gene matches. This CDR3 spans 16 amino acids. The germline V gene encodes CDR1 MRHNA and CDR2 SNTAGT. This sample is drawn from a study of cytomegalovirus exposure and HLA in healthy donors. Study results and caveats: Confirmation was obtained in vitro that a few CMV-associated chains are specific for CMV antigens. Cytomegalovirus association was listed for around 180 TCR beta chains.

Input material: PBMCs. This clonotype was obtained from a young woman in good health and CMV-seropositive. The chain couples TRBV6-4 to TRBJ1-2, with TRBD1 matching 9 bases. The CDR3 reads CASSARTGVLHYGYTF. The CDR3 DNA reads TGTGCCAGCAGTGCCCGGACAGGGGTTCTACACTATGGCTACACCTTC.